Below, 2 T cell receptor beta chains from the same sample are listed, as sequenced in a study of blood T cell repertoires in COVID-19. Profiling relied on immunoSEQ multiplex PCR, and the TCRdb table lists in-frame clones only, not all of them. The table shows over 110,000 clones, with around three quarters occurring only once. Input material: peripheral blood. The receptors were sampled from a man in his sixties with acute or convalescent COVID-19.

This clone was recorded a few times. The rearrangement links TRBV7-2 to TRBJ1-2; tentative D call: TRBD1 (5 bases). Trimming pared 1 base from V and 2 bases from J, leaving 11 bases between. In germline, CDR1 is SGHTA, CDR2 FQGNSA. This CDR3 region has 15 residues. In nucleotides, the CDR3 is TGTGCCAGCAGCTTAGGGGGGGTGTCCAACTATGGCTACACCTTC. It is translated as CASSLGGVSNYGYTF.

This clone was detected a few times. The chain joins TRBV7-9 to TRBJ1-6, with 8 bases identical to TRBD1. Germline values: CDR1 SEHNR, CDR2 FQNEAQ (reference sequence). The CDR3 spans 18 residues. Germline trimming cut 4 bases from V and 9 bases from J; bases unmatched to any gene: 17. The CDR3 DNA is TGTGCCAGCAGCTGGAGGCCCTTGGGACAGGTCGGGTCTTCACCCCTCCACTTT. This sequence encodes CASSWRPLGQVGSSPLHF.